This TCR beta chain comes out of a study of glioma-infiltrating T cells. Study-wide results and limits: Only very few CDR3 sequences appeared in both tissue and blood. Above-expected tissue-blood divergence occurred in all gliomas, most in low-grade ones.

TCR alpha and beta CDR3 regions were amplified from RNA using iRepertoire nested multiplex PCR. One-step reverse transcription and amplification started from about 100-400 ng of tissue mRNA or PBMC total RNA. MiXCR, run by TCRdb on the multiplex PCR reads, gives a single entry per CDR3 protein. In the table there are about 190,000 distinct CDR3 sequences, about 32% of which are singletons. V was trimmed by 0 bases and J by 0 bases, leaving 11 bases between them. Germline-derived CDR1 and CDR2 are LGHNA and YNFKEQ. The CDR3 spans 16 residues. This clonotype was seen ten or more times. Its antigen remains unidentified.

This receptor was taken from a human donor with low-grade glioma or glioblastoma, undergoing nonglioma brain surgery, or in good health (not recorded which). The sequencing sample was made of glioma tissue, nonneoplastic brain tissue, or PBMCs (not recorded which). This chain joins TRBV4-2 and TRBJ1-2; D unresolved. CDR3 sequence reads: CASSQDDTAANYGYTF. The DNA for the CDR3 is TGTGCCAGCAGCCAAGACGACACAGCAGCTAACTATGGCTACACCTTC.